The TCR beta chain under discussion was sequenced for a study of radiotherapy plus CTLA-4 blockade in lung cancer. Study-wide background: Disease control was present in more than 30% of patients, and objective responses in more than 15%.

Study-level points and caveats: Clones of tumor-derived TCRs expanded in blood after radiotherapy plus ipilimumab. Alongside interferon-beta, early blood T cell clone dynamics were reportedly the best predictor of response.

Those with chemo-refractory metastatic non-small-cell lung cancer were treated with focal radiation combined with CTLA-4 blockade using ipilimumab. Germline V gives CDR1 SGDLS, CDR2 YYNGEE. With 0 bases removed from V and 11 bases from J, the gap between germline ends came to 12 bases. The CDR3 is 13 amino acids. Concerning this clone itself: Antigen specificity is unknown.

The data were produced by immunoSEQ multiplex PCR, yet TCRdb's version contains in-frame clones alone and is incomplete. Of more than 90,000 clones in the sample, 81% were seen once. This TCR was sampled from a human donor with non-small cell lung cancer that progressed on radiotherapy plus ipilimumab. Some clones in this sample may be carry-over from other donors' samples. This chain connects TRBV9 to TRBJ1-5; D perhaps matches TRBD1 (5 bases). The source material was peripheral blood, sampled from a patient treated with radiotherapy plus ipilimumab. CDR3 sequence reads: CASSVGLGAAQHF. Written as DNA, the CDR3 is TGTGCCAGCAGCGTAGGATTAGGGGCAGCCCAGCATTTT.